The rows below give T cell receptor beta chains drawn from one sample of a study of response to subunit inactivated influenza vaccine. TCRdb re-called the RT-PCR reads through MiXCR, storing one row per CDR3 protein. The top ten clones hold 10% to 15% of a sample with fewer than 700,000 distinct CDR3 sequences, roughly 13% of them seen once. Source: PBMCs from blood, taken about 40 days after vaccination. The receptors were gathered from a man in his forties or fifties who received an inactivated influenza vaccine. Both conserved end residues are part of each CDR3. A D gene is named only where the DNA matches it firmly. A clone size is listed for some rows: how often the clone was seen (once, few, many), or a class if it is expanded.

16	TRBV20-1	TRBJ2-1	TRBD2	.	CSAVGVAGGPYNEQFF	TGCAGTGCAGTGGGTGTAGCGGGAGGTCCGTACAATGAGCAGTTCTTC
14	TRBV5-1	TRBJ2-2	.	.	CASSSVTNTGELFF	TGCGCCAGCAGCTCCGTCACCAACACCGGGGAGCTGTTTTTT
13	TRBV11-2	TRBJ2-3	.	few	CASSLELSDTQYF	TGTGCCAGCAGCTTAGAATTATCAGATACGCAGTATTTT
15	TRBV4-1	TRBJ2-2	.	few	CASSQDFGVAGELFF	TGCGCCAGCAGCCAAGATTTCGGGGTTGCCGGGGAGCTGTTTTTT
14	TRBV7-2	TRBJ2-3	TRBD1	.	CASSLATGADTQYF	TGTGCCAGCAGCTTAGCGACAGGGGCAGATACGCAGTATTTT
18	TRBV12-3/TRBV12-4	TRBJ2-1	TRBD2	many	CASNYGSGRAGSYNEQFF	TGTGCCAGCAATTATGGGAGCGGGAGGGCCGGCTCCTACAATGAGCAGTTCTTC
15	TRBV19	TRBJ2-3	TRBD2	.	CASSKVTSGTDTQYF	TGTGCCAGTAGTAAGGTTACTAGCGGCACAGATACGCAGTATTTT
14	TRBV6-1	TRBJ1-3	.	few	CASSETGSGNTIYF	TGTGCCAGCAGTGAGACAGGCTCTGGAAACACCATATATTTT
12	TRBV20-1	TRBJ1-4	.	few	CSARGQDEKLFF	TGCAGTGCTAGAGGACAGGATGAAAAACTGTTTTTT
16	TRBV20-1	TRBJ2-1	.	few	CSARSRLRAPYNEQFF	TGCAGTGCTAGGTCCAGACTCCGAGCCCCTTACAATGAGCAGTTCTTC
16	TRBV12-3/TRBV12-4	TRBJ2-3	TRBD1	few	CASSRGQGRASDTQYF	TGTGCCAGCAGCAGAGGACAGGGGCGCGCATCAGATACGCAGTATTTT
15	TRBV28	TRBJ2-3	.	few	CASTSQTGWTDTQYF	TGTGCCAGCACTAGCCAAACAGGGTGGACAGATACGCAGTATTTT
13	TRBV20-1	TRBJ2-7	.	few	CSAQVPLDYEQYF	TGCAGTGCTCAGGTACCCCTGGACTACGAGCAGTACTTC
12	TRBV13	TRBJ2-5	TRBD2	.	CASSFEGTTQYF	TGTGCCAGCAGCTTTGAGGGGACTACACAGTACTTC
16	TRBV6-1	TRBJ1-5	.	many	CASTPGGWTVNQPQHF	TGTGCCAGCACCCCGGGGGGTTGGACAGTCAATCAGCCCCAGCATTTT
13	TRBV29-1	TRBJ2-5	.	.	CSVDRDWEETQYF	TGCAGCGTCGACCGGGACTGGGAAGAGACCCAGTACTTC
15	TRBV15	TRBJ2-1	TRBD2	many	CATSSGTSGSGEQFF	TGTGCCACCAGCAGTGGGACTAGCGGGAGTGGTGAGCAGTTCTTC
15	TRBV5-5	TRBJ1-6	TRBD1	few	CASSGGTGVGSPLHF	TGTGCCAGCAGCGGAGGGACAGGAGTAGGATCACCCCTCCACTTT
16	TRBV27	TRBJ2-1	TRBD2	many	CASSLGLAVSYNEQFF	TGTGCCAGCAGTTTGGGACTAGCGGTGTCCTACAATGAGCAGTTCTTC
13	TRBV2	TRBJ1-2	.	many	CASSDGGLYGYTF	TGTGCCAGCAGTGACGGGGGCCTCTATGGCTACACCTTC
14	TRBV4-3	TRBJ1-4	TRBD1	many	CASSRGQGSEKLFF	TGCGCCAGCAGCCGGGGACAGGGGTCTGAAAAACTGTTTTTT
13	TRBV19	TRBJ1-1	TRBD1	.	CASSDRANTEAFF	TGTGCCAGTAGCGACAGGGCGAACACTGAAGCTTTCTTT
17	TRBV4-3	TRBJ2-3	.	few	CASSPQGSGTSTDTQYF	TGCGCCAGCAGCCCACAGGGTTCCGGGACTAGCACAGATACGCAGTATTTT
15	TRBV6-5	TRBJ2-7	TRBD2	.	CASSYSQAVREEQYF	TGTGCCAGCAGTTACTCACAGGCGGTGCGGGAGGAGCAGTACTTC
19	TRBV11-1	TRBJ1-2	TRBD1	.	CASSSGYAGTGGGDYGYTF	TGTGCCAGCAGCTCCGGATACGCCGGGACAGGGGGTGGGGACTATGGCTACACCTTC